A single sample is the source of the 6 T cell receptor beta chains below, sequenced in a study of T cell responses to AZD1222 COVID-19 vaccine. TCRdb's copy holds only in-frame clones and misses some; the assay was immunoSEQ multiplex PCR. Among about 140,000 clones listed, approximately 85% were seen once. Specimen: peripheral blood, collected 28 days after the second dose of the MenACWY control vaccine. These receptors were collected from an adult who received the MenACWY meningococcal vaccine as a control.

The chain links TRBV28 to TRBJ1-2; 9 positions match TRBD1. The CDR3 spans 17 residues. Per the germline V gene, CDR1 is MDHEN and CDR2 is SYDVKM. V was clipped by 2 bases and J by 8 bases; unmatched bases: 15. CDR3 sequence: CASSLRTGVLYLRGYTF. CDR3 sequence (DNA): TGTGCCAGCAGTTTAAGGACAGGGGTGCTCTATCTGAGAGGCTACACCTTC.

This clone was seen a single time. The V and J genes are TRBV6-5 and TRBJ2-7; possibly TRBD1 for D (6 bases). Germline V gives CDR1 MNHEY, CDR2 SVGAGI. V dropped 0 bases and J dropped 6 bases, with 9 bases sitting between them. The CDR3 totals 13 residues. CDR3 sequence reads: CASSYSSGAEQYF. In DNA form, the CDR3 reads TGTGCCAGCAGTTACTCGTCAGGGGCCGAGCAGTACTTC.

The rearrangement joins TRBV18 to TRBJ1-2; D gene ambiguous. Germline V gene data show CDR1 as KGHSH and CDR2 as LQKENI. This CDR3 region has 15 residues. V was pared by 3 bases and J by 2 bases, with 13 bases between. The CDR3 coding sequence is TGTGCCAGCTCACCGGTAGCGACATCCAACTATGGCTACACCTTC. Its protein is CASSPVATSNYGYTF.

The J gene is TRBJ1-2, the V gene TRBV7-2; tentatively, D is TRBD1 (5 bases). The CDR3 is made up of 13 amino acids. The germline V gene encodes CDR1 SGHTA and CDR2 FQGNSA. V lost 4 bases, J lost 2 bases, and 8 bases lay in between. The CDR3 loop reads CASSSGRNYGYTF. CDR3 coding DNA: TGTGCCAGCAGCTCGGGACGGAACTATGGCTACACCTTC.

The chain uses TRBV10-2 and TRBJ1-4; D possibly corresponds to TRBD1 (5 bases). The CDR3 is 15 residues long. Germline-derived CDR1 and CDR2 are WSHSY and SAAADI. V gave up 3 bases and J gave up 0 bases, with 8 bases separating them. The CDR3 DNA reads as TGCGCCAGCAGTGAAATAGGGGCAACTAATGAAAAACTGTTTTTT. It specifies CASSEIGATNEKLFF.

The V call is TRBV2, the J call TRBJ2-3; D possibly uses TRBD1 or TRBD2 (5 bases each). This CDR3 contains 13 residues. V lost 6 bases, J lost 2 bases, and 9 bases lay in between. Germline V gene sequence: CDR1 SNHLY, CDR2 FYNNEI. The DNA of the CDR3 is TGTGCCAGCAGCCCTGGGACCACAGATACGCAGTATTTT. It encodes CASSPGTTDTQYF.